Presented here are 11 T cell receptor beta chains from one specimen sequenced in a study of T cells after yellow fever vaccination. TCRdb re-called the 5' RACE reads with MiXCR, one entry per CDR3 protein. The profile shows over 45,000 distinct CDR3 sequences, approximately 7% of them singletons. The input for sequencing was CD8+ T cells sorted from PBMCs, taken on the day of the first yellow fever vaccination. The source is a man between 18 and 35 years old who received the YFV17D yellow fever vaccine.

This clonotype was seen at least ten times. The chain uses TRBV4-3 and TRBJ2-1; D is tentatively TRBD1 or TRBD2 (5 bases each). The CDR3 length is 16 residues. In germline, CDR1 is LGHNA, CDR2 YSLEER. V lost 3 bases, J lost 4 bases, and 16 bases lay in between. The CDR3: CASSQDHGTPYNEQFF. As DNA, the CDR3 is TGCGCCAGCAGCCAGGACCACGGGACGCCGTACAATGAGCAGTTCTTC.

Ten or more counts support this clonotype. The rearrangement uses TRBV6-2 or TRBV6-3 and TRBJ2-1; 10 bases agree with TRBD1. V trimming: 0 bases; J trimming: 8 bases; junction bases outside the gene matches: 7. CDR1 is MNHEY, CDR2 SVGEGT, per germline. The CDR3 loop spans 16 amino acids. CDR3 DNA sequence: TGTGCCAGCAGTTACTCTCCGGGACAGGGGCCCGATGAGCAGTTCTTC. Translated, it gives CASSYSPGQGPDEQFF.

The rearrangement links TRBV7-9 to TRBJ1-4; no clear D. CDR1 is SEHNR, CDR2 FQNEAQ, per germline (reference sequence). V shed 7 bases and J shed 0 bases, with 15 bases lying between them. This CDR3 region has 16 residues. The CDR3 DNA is TGTGCCAGCACCGATGGGCGTCTTTCAACTAATGAAAAACTGTTTTTT. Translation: CASTDGRLSTNEKLFF.

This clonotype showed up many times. CDR3 in DNA: TGTGCCAGCAGTAAAGGACAGGGCGCCTACGAGCAGTACGTC. It translates to CASSKGQGAYEQYV. This rearrangement joins TRBV12-3 or TRBV12-4 to TRBJ2-7, with TRBD1 identical over 8 bases. V lost 5 bases and J lost 2; bases outside the gene matches: 5. The CDR3 is 14 amino acids.

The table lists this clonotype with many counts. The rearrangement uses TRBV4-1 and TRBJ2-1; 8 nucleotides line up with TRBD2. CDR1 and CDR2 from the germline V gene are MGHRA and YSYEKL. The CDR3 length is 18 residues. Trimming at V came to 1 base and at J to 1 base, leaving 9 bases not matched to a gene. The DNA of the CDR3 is TGCGCCAGCAGCCAAGTCGGAAGCGGGGGTTCATCCTACAATGAGCAGTTCTTC. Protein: CASSQVGSGGSSYNEQFF.

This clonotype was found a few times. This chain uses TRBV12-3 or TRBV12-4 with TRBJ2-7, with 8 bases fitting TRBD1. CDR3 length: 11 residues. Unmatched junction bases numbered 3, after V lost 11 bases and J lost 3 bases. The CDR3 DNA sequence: TGTGCCTCCGGGACAGGCTACGAGCAGTACTTC. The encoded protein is CASGTGYEQYF.

The DNA of the CDR3 is TGTGCCAGCAAGAAAACTAGCTTCGAGACCCAGTACTTC. Its protein product is CASKKTSFETQYF. The chain combines TRBV7-9 with TRBJ2-5, with D possibly TRBD2 on 6 matching bases. Germline V gives CDR1 SEHNR, CDR2 FQNEAQ (reference sequence). This CDR3 contains 13 residues. V lost 7 bases to trimming and J lost 5 bases, with 14 bases between them.

CDR3 bases: TGTGCCAGCAGCTTCCGAGGGGCTGACTCCTACGAGCAGTACTTC. It yields the protein CASSFRGADSYEQYF. The V gene is TRBV7-9, the J gene TRBJ2-7; D is perhaps TRBD1 or TRBD2 (5 bases each). V lost 3 bases and J 0 bases, leaving 12 bases between the germline ends. The CDR3 sequence is 15 residues long. Germline CDR1 is SEHNR and CDR2 is FQNEAQ (reference sequence).

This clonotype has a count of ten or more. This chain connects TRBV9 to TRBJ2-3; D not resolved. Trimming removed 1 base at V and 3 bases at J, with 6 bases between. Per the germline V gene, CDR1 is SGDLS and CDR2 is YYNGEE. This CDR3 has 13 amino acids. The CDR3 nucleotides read TGTGCCAGCAGCGTAACAAATACAGATACGCAGTATTTT. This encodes CASSVTNTDTQYF. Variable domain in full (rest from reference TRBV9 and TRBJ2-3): DSGVTQTPKHLITATGQRVTLRCSPRSGDLSVYWYQQSLDQGLQFLIQYYNGEERAKGNILERFSAQQFPDLHSELNLSSLELGDSALYFCASSVTNTDTQYFGPGTRLTVL.

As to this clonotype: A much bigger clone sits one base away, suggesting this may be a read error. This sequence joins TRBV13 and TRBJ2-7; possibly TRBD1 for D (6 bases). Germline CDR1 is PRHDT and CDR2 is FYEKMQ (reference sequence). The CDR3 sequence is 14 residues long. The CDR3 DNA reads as TGTGCCAGCAGCCCCCGACAGGATCCCTACGAGCAGTGCTTC. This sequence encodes CASSPRQDPYEQCF.

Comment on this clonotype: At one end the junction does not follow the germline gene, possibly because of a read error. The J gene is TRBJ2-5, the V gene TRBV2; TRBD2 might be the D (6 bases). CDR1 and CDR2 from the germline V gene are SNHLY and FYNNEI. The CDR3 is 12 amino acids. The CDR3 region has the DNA TGTGCCAGGAGTGGACTACAAGAGACCCAGTACTTC. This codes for CARSGLQETQYF.